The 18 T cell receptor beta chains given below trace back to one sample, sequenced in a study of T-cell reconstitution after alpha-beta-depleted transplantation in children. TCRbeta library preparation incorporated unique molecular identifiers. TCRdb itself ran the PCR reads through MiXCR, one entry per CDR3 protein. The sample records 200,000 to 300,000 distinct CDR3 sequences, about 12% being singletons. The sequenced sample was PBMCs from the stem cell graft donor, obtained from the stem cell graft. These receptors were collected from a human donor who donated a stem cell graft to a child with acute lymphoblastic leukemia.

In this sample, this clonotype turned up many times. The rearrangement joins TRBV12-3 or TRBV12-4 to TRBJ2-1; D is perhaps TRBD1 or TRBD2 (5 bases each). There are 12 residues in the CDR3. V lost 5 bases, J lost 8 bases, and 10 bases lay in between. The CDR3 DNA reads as TGTGCCAGCAGTACGAGGGGCTATGAGCAGTTCTTC. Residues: CASSTRGYEQFF.

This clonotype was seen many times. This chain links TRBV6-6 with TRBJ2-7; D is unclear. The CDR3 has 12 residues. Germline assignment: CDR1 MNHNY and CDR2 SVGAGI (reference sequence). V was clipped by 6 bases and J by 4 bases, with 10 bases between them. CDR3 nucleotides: TGTGCCAGCAGGGACCTCTATTACGAGCAGTACTTC. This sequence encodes CASRDLYYEQYF.

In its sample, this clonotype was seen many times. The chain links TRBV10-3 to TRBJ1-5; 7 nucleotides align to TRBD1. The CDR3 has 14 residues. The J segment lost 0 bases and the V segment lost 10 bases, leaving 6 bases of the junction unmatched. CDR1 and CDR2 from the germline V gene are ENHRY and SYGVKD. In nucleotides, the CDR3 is TGTGCCACATGGACAGGCTATAGCAATCAGCCCCAGCATTTT. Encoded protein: CATWTGYSNQPQHF.

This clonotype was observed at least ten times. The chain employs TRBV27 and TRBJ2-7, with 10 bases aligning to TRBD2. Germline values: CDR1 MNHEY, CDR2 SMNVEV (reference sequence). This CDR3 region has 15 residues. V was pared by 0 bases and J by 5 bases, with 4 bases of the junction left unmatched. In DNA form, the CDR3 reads TGTGCCAGCAGTTTATCGGGGACTAGCGTCCACGAGCAGTACTTC. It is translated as CASSLSGTSVHEQYF.

The CDR3 reads CARGGGLAGPQETQYF. As DNA, the CDR3 is TGTGCCAGGGGGGGAGGACTAGCGGGACCGCAAGAGACCCAGTACTTC. This chain connects TRBV3-1 to TRBJ2-5, with 12 bases matching TRBD2. J lost 2 bases, V lost 9 bases, and 10 bases had no gene match. Germline CDR1 is LGHDT and CDR2 is YNNKEL (reference sequence). The CDR3 runs 16 residues.

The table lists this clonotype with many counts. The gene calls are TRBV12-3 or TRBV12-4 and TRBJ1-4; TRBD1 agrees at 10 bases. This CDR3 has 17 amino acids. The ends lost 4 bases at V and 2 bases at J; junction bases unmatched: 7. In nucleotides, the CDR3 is TGTGCCAGCAGTTCCGGGACAGGGGTCATCACTAATGAAAAACTGTTTTTT. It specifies CASSSGTGVITNEKLFF.

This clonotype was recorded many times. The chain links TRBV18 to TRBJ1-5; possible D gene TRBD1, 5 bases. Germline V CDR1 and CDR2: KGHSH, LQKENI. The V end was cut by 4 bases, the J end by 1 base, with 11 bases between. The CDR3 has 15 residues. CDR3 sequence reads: CASSLGERSNQPQHF. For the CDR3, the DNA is TGTGCCAGCTCACTAGGGGAAAGAAGCAATCAGCCCCAGCATTTT. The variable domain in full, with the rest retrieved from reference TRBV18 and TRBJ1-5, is NAGVMQNPRHLVRRRGQEARLRCSPMKGHSHVYWYRQLPEEGLKFMVYLQKENIIDESGMPKERFSAEFPKEGPSILRIQQVVRGDSAAYFCASSLGERSNQPQHFGDGTRLSIL.

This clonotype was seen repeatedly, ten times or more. In DNA form, the CDR3 reads TGTGCCAGCAGCCAATGGACTAGCTCCTACAATGAGCAGTTCTTC. Protein: CASSQWTSSYNEQFF. The chain combines TRBV3-1 with TRBJ2-1, with TRBD2 identical over 7 bases. With V trimmed by 2 bases and J by 0 bases, 1 base remained unmatched. Germline CDR1 and CDR2: LGHDT and YNNKEL (reference sequence). This CDR3 has 15 amino acids.

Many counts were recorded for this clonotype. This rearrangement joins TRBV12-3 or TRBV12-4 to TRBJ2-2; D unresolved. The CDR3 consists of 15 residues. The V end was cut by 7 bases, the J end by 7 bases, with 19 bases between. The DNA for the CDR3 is TGTGCCAGCACCCCTGGGCCCAAAAGTGGCGGGGAGCTGTTTTTT. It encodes CASTPGPKSGGELFF.

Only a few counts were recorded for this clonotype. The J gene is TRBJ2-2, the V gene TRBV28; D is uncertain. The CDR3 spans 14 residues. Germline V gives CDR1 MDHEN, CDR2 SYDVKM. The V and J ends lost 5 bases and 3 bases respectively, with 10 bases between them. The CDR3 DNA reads TGTGCCAGCAGTATCGCCCCTCACACCGGGGAGCTGTTTTTT. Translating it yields CASSIAPHTGELFF.

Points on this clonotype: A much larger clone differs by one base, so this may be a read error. As DNA, the CDR3 is TGTGCCAGCAGCAGGACACCCTACGAGCAGTACTTC. Translating it yields CASSRTPYEQYF. This sequence joins TRBV7-2 and TRBJ2-7; D perhaps matches TRBD1 (5 bases). This CDR3 has 12 residues. Deletions cut 5 bases from V and 2 bases from J, with 7 bases between. The germline V gene encodes CDR1 SGHTA and CDR2 FQGNSA.

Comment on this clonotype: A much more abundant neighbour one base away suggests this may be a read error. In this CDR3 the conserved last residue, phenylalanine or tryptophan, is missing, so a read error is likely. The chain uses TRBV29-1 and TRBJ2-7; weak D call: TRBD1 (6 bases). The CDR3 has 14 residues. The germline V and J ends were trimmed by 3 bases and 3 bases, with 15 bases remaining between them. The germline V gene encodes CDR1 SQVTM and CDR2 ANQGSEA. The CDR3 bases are TGCAGCGTTGATCTGACAGGCCTTGGCTACGAGCAGTACCTC. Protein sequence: CSVDLTGLGYEQYL.

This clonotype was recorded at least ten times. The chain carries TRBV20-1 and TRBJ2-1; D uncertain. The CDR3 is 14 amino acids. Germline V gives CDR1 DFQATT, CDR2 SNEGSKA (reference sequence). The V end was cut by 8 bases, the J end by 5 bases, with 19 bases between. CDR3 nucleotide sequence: TGCAGTCTTGACTCTAGTCCAAGAAACAATGAGCAGTTCTTC. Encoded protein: CSLDSSPRNNEQFF.

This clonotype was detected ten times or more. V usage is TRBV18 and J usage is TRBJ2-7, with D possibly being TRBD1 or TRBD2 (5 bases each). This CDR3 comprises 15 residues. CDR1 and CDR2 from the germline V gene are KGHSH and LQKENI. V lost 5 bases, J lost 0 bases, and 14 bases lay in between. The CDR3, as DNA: TGTGCCAGCTCAGAGGGGACCGTCGGCTCCTACGAGCAGTACTTC. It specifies CASSEGTVGSYEQYF.

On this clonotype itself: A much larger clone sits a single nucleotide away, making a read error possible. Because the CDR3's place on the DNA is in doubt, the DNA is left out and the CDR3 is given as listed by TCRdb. The CDR3 sequence is CSVGQGISPLNF. The V call is TRBV20-1, the J call TRBJ1-6; the D segment call TRBD1 is taken from the table without a DNA check. From germline, CDR1 is DFQATT and CDR2 SNEGSKA (reference sequence). The CDR3 length is 12 residues, termini included.

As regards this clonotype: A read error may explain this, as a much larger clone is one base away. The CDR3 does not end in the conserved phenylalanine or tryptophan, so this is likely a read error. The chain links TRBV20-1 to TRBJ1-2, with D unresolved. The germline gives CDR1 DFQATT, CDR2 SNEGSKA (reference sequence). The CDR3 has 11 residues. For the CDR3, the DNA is TGCAGCCCGCGGGCGGGGTATGGCTACACCTTG. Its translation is CSPRAGYGYTL.

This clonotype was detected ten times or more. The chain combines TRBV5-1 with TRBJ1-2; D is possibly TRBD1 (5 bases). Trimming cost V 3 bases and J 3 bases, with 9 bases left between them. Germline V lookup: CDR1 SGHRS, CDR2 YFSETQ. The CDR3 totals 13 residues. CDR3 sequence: CASSSTVHYGYTF. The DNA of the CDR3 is TGCGCCAGCAGCTCGACAGTACACTATGGCTACACCTTC.

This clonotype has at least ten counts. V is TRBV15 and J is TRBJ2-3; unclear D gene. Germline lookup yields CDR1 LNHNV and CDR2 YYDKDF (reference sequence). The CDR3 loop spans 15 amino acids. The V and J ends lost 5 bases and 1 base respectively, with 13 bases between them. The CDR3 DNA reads TGTGCCACCAGCCTTGAAGTGAGACGCACAGATACGCAGTATTTT. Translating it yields CATSLEVRRTDTQYF.